This T cell receptor (beta chain) appears in the sequencing data of a study of cytomegalovirus exposure and HLA in healthy donors (dated by TCRdb to 2016 to 2017). The study in broad terms: In an earlier analysis of roughly 590 of the donors, 250 to 300 Gb of sequence data and 120 million or so unique TCR beta sequences from about 179 million T cells were reported. An early release that covered 640 HLA-typed donors contained 300 to 350 gigabases of sequencing data and 65 million to 100 million unique TCR sequences. Of the 300 to 500 genotyped donors, 80% to 90% were placed in the genetic ancestry cluster associated with self-reported Caucasian donors. The study aimed to test whether cataloging public T cell receptors could reveal signatures of past pathogen exposure. The T cell repertoires of 666 subjects were profiled by immunosequencing and related to cytomegalovirus serostatus. In addition to the first cohort of around 670 subjects, a separate validation cohort of 100 to 150 different subjects was used. To predict cytomegalovirus infection status, the study brought together high-throughput TCR immunosequencing, statistical association of individual TCRs with disease status, and machine learning. To study patterns of TCR occurrence, a later analysis re-analyzed previously published TCR beta repertoires from around 700 donors and added high-resolution HLA genotyping. The later analysis used no new phenotypic data to find candidate immune exposures, relying instead on TCR beta sequences and their occurrence across donors. To decide whether each TCR beta V gene segment behaved as functional or pseudogenic, an earlier analysis of approximately 590 of the donors relied on high-throughput TCR beta sequencing. Alongside the repertoire data, information on donor age, sex, ethnicity and CMV serostatus was compiled. Genome-wide SNP genotypes for about 65% of the 666 donors were used in a later genetic analysis, which treated that subset as a discovery cohort. All discovery cohort repertoires had been generated on a single sequencing platform. HLA typing covered class I and class II loci at four-digit resolution. Typing coverage varied by locus: about 620-630 donors for A, B, C, DRB1 and DQB1; roughly 520 for DQA1; about 570 for DPA1; some 470 for DPB1. Roughly five DR-DQ haplotypes were handled as single units for association and clustering, since linkage in the cohort was strong. On average, 235,054 unique TCR beta nucleotide sequences were sequenced per donor among some 420 genotyped donors of the cohort, with roughly 19% of those sequences being non-productive.

In total, roughly 670 healthy bone marrow donors made up the cohort. At the time of sampling, all cohort members were nominally healthy, though unrecorded immune exposures were likely present. The donor was CMV seropositive and was included in the group of almost 300 seropositive cohort members. Every donor gave a peripheral blood sample, and the peripheral blood mononuclear cells from that sample were used for TCR beta sequencing. Genomic DNA was extracted from the blood cell samples with the Qiagen DNeasy Blood Extraction Kit. Of note for this clone: This clone's antigen is unknown. It has no much larger one-base neighbor in the sample; base qualities were not kept.

Its CDR3 holds 13 amino acids, cysteine through phenylalanine. The retained sequence is limited to the CDR3, 39 bases, with the frame set at the first base. CDR1 and CDR2 were assigned from the germline V gene (reference sequence) as SEHNR and FQNEAQ. V was cut back by 1 base and J by 7 bases, leaving a gap of 7 bases between them. The research as a whole found: A later genetic analysis reported fewer N-insertions in productive TCRs among donors in an Asian-associated ancestry cluster than the approximately 670-donor mean. Because some donors lacked HLA typing at each locus, the association tests relied only on the typed subset. Correlated functional status among segregating V segments might be attributable to linkage disequilibrium, but an unknown experimental factor could not be ruled out. In the study, around 160 TCR beta chains were listed as associated with cytomegalovirus. An earlier analysis of approximately 570 of the donors showed that most TCR beta V segments appeared in productive rearrangements either about 87% or about 30% of the time, which broadly matched IMGT annotations. In both the original and validation cohorts, the classifier was reported to diagnose cytomegalovirus status with high specificity and sensitivity. It was suggested by the authors that the approach could potentially be generalized to other disease states and immunological phenotypes. A further reported finding was that TCR beta sequences accurately predicted the HLA-A and HLA-B alleles for most subjects in the first cohort. Immune exposure information for the cohort was limited to CMV serostatus. A later analysis reported that several top co-occurrence clusters appeared linked to parvovirus B19, influenza, CMV and Epstein-Barr virus. In vitro tests confirmed that a few of the cytomegalovirus-associated TCR beta chains recognize cytomegalovirus antigens. Seventeen rarely observed V segments, including chromosome 9 orphons, were excluded from the earlier analysis of approximately 500 of the donors because counts were too low. Some IMGT-functional V segments, including TRBV6-2 and TRBV6-3, could not be distinguished by the 87-base-pair reads and were therefore excluded. In a later analysis, HLA-associated TCR beta chains were found to be more clonally expanded and to have lower generation probabilities than equally common non-associated chains. According to a later analysis, most CMV-associated TCR beta chains appeared to be HLA-restricted, and the HLA associations seemed to be driven largely by CMV exposure. Across donors, most TCR sequences were observed very rarely, whereas some public TCRs were present in many individuals. When HLA alleles, especially DR and DQ, strongly co-occurred, attributing TCR associations to individual alleles was difficult. Only TCR beta chains were sequenced in this cohort, and the absence of alpha or paired-chain data limited detectable features. In a later analysis, the rate of TCR association differed among HLA loci, with DRB1 alleles having the most associated TCRs and HLA-C alleles having the fewest. A cluster of highly shared sequence variants was judged likely to represent a technical artifact of the sequencing pipeline. V-gene and J-gene trimming of TCR beta chains was associated with a missense DCLRE1C variant in a later genetic analysis, and the association was replicated in an independent cohort. The presence/absence analyses assumed that sequencing depth was roughly uniform across donors, and that assumption may not be true. A later analysis associated roughly 17,000 TCR beta sequences with specific HLA alleles at a false discovery rate of 0.05.

Library method: the immunoSEQ multiplex PCR assay. The multiplex PCR relied on a mix of 60 forward primers for TCR Vbeta segments and 13 reverse primers for TCR Jbeta segments. Amplification of the CDR3 region of rearranged TCR beta genes was performed with a multiplex PCR assay on genomic DNA. Amplified TCR beta libraries were sequenced as 87-base-pair reads on the Illumina HiSeq System. In the authors' own workflow: Across the 670 or so repertoires, a later analysis counted around 80 million unique TCR beta chains, 9.5 million to 12 million of which were shared by at least two donors. To remove PCR and sequencing errors, raw reads were error-corrected and collapsed into unique sequences using a nearest-neighbor algorithm that merged closely related sequences. CDR3 sequences were aligned to IMGT reference sequences to assign V, D and J gene segments. For a sequence to be retained, a match of at least six nucleotides was required to both a V gene segment and a J gene segment. A rearrangement was called productive if the CDR3 had no stop codons and remained in frame with V and J, and every other rearrangement was called non-productive. CDR3 was defined according to IMGT convention as the region running from the second conserved V-encoded cysteine to the conserved J-encoded phenylalanine. Sequences without an unambiguous match to a single V gene segment were excluded from the earlier analysis of 450 to 750 of the donors. An earlier analysis of a few hundred of the donors classified V segments as functional when productive rearrangements were above 56.7% and as segregating when the standard deviation between donors was above 5%. To diagnose cytomegalovirus status from the catalog of TCR beta chain sequences, a statistical classification framework was built. In a later analysis, V and J genes were assigned by comparing TCR nucleotide sequences against IMGT/GENE-DB human TR gene sequences. Using the TCRdist pipeline, a later analysis assigned CDR3 sequences along with most-parsimonious VDJ recombination scenarios. In a later analysis, every TCR beta chain was defined by the combination of its CDR3 amino acid sequence and its V-gene family, and reads without a unique V-gene family were dropped. In a later analysis, around 600 highly shared, low-generation-probability nucleotide sequences were removed to address suspected cross-contamination and a sequencing artifact. In a later analysis, a clonal expansion index was calculated for each public chain from normalized within-repertoire ranks of inferred template counts. In a later analysis, generation probabilities were computed with a VDJ recombination model fitted to out-of-frame rearrangements, and the resulting probabilities were checked against IGoR. In a later analysis, hypergeometric tests were used to score TCR-TCR, TCR-HLA and TCR-CMV co-occurrence, with a repertoire-size bias correction applied to TCR pairs. To estimate false discovery rates, a later analysis permuted the HLA or CMV assignments 20 times. In a later analysis, co-occurring TCRs were grouped using DBSCAN, and TCRdist sequence similarity was added for clustering within HLA-allele-positive subsets. Repertoires with fewer than 30,000 or more than 120,000 public chains, plus five repertoires with anomalous nucleotide sharing, were excluded from co-occurrence clustering. TCRdb's version of the immuneACCESS table is confined to in-frame rearrangements and falls short of the full clone set. An unresolved V gene accounts for under half of the shortfall where checked; the remainder is of unknown origin. The DNA gave D and trimming, while V, J and clone size come from that table. This sample has approximately 150,000 clones in its table, and 82% of those were observed once. The leading ten clones occupy more than 9.5% of the sample.

The sequencing input was PBMCs. This clonotype was obtained from a woman aged 60 to 75 in good health and CMV-seropositive. The chain joins TRBV7-9 to TRBJ1-4; a tentative D call is TRBD1 (6 bases match). The DNA is as follows: TGTGCCAGCAGCTTAGGACAGGCTGAAAAACTGTTTTTT. It translates as CASSLGQAEKLFF. Supplemented by the reference TRBV7-9 and TRBJ1-4 proteins around the CDR3, the complete variable domain is DTGVSQNPRHKITKRGQNVTFRCDPISEHNRLYWYRQTLGQGPEFLTYFQNEAQLEKSRLLSDRFSAERPKGSFSTLEIQRTEQGDSAMYLCASSLGQAEKLFFGSGTQLSVL.